This entry concerns a single TCR beta chain. Which antigen it targets is not known. Counted from cysteine to phenylalanine, this CDR3 has 16 amino acids. No DNA is given. For CDR1 and CDR2, the germline V gene lists SGHAT and FQNNGV. Sequencing was carried out with an Illumina HiSeq 2000. TCR beta cDNA libraries were prepared using 5'RACE template switching, which introduced a universal primer site and unique molecular identifiers. cDNA synthesis was primed from the TCR beta constant segment and was followed by two successive PCR amplification steps. The paper's data handling went like this. MIGEC was used to demultiplex reads and group the reads by UMI, and MiTCR was used to assemble and quantify clonotypes. To exclude erroneous sequences, any TCR cDNA sequence not supported by at least two reads was discarded. Downstream repertoire analysis used the tcR package, and clonotypes were matched across fractions by CDR3 nucleotide sequence plus V segment. VDJmatch was used to annotate antigen specificity against VDJdb, with one amino acid substitution in CDR3 allowed. Reads reprocessed by TCRdb are summarized as one entry per CDR3 protein sequence, and DNA is absent. The V and J calls were not made by the authors but by TCRdb's processing. The sample's clone listing holds roughly 430,000 distinct CDR3 sequences. The top ten constitute roughly 7.2% of the sample.

A commercial ELISA kit detecting HCMV-specific IgG in serum was used to determine HCMV serostatus. Peripheral blood mononuclear cells were isolated from blood by Ficoll density gradient centrifugation. The data originate from a study of T cells expressing NK-cell markers (dated by TCRdb to 2018 to 2020). Turning to the overall study: Three sorted T-cell subsets (CD3+CD56+NKG2C+, CD3+CD56+NKG2C- and CD3+CD56-NKG2C+) from about 8 donors had their TCR beta-chain repertoires profiled. Sequencing of the libraries produced 2 x 150 bp reads on Illumina HiSeq 2000/2500, MiSeq or NextSeq. Of the eight sequenced donors, seven were found to be HCMV-seropositive and one was found to be HCMV-seronegative. All eight donors whose samples were sequenced were randomly selected healthy volunteers, three of them men and five women.

Broad study findings and their caveats: In more than 5 donors, the dominant CD3+CD56+NKG2C+ clonotypes were found to rank among the top 10 CD8+ clonotypes and to make up roughly 1.0-7.5% of CD8+ T cells. Those dominant clonotypes were again the most abundant among CD3+CD56-NKG2C+ cells in a handful of donors, at roughly 25-60.1%. Whether the expanded NKG2C-expressing T cell clones were specific for HCMV antigens was left unclear.

The TCR comes from a woman aged 18 to 75 in good health. The V gene is TRBV11-2 and the J gene is TRBJ1-1; absent DNA, TCRdb's TRBD1 call cannot be checked. Source material: blood T cells: a sorted CD56 or NKG2C T cell subset, CD4+ or CD8+ T cells, or bulk PBMC T cells (not recorded which). The CDR3 reads CASSSGQGAMNTEAFF.